The T cell receptor (beta chain) described here comes from a study of blood T cells in healthy people across ages. Germline CDR1 MGHRA, CDR2 YSYEKL. This CDR3 is built from 14 residues. V shed 1 base and J 4 bases; nucleotides not matched to a gene: 1. Combining a sample-barcoded 5' primer with a J-beta primer mix, a second PCR ran for about 6 to 11 cycles. TCRdb re-called the 5' RACE reads with MiXCR, one entry per CDR3 protein. This sample carries 700,000 to 900,000 distinct CDR3 sequences, about 53% of them seen once, and the ten largest clones take roughly 40%. The sequenced material came from blood. The rearrangement links TRBV4-1 to TRBJ2-7; 10 bases are shared with TRBD1. The clonotype originates from a man older than 75 in good health. The chain's CDR3 is CASSQGGQGYEQYF. CDR3 nucleotides: TGCGCCAGCAGCCAAGGGGGACAGGGGTACGAGCAGTACTTC.